This T cell receptor beta chain was identified in a study of blood T cell repertoires in COVID-19. Background on the study: Some COVID-19 samples were acute and others convalescent; all came from the United States, Italy and Spain.

In the original processing: How many nucleated cells were present was estimated from reference gene primer amplification. Only in-frame clones appear in the TCRdb table, and some are missing; sequencing was by immunoSEQ multiplex PCR. V and J calls and clone size are given by that table; D and trimming were obtained from the DNA. The sample lists a few hundred thousand clones, nearly 90% occurring once. V lost 7 bases and J 3 bases, leaving 19 bases between the germline ends. The CDR3 is 15 residues long. Germline V gene sequence: CDR1 MDHEN, CDR2 SYDVKM. J is TRBJ2-7 and V is TRBV28, with a tentative D call TRBD1 (6 bases). Sequencing was carried out using peripheral blood. The sequence was obtained from a human donor in a cohort sampled during active COVID-19. Here the CDR3 reads CASINGGGLNYEQYF. CDR3 coding DNA: TGTGCCAGCATTAATGGGGGCGGTTTGAACTACGAGCAGTACTTC.